Following are 14 T cell receptor beta chains from one sample sequenced in a study of blood T cells in healthy people across ages (dated by TCRdb to 2015 to 2017). To prepare the library, 5' RACE was applied. Reads for this sample came from an Illumina HiSeq 2500. A second PCR of 7 to 11 cycles was performed with a sample-barcoded 5' primer and a J-beta primer mix. The public reads were quality trimmed at Q25 with fastp and then assembled into clones with MiXCR by TCRdb, keeping productive beta chains. When rows share a CDR3 protein, they turn into one entry using the most common DNA and genes. Recorded for this sample are some 1 million distinct CDR3 sequences; under 45% of them occurred a single time. The ten biggest clones cover approximately 20% of the sample. The specimen sequenced was blood. Receptors were obtained from a woman between 55 and 75 years old in good health.

In this sample, this clonotype turned up a few times. J is TRBJ2-1 and V is TRBV9; 13 bases are a match to TRBD2. CDR1 and CDR2 from the germline V gene are SGDLS and YYNGEE. The CDR3 covers 14 residues. V was clipped by 0 bases and J by 11 bases; unmatched bases: 2. The CDR3 sequence: CASSVGTSGSQQFF. The CDR3 DNA reads as TGTGCCAGCAGCGTAGGGACTAGCGGGAGTCAGCAGTTCTTC.

This clonotype was seen more than once but under ten times. This chain uses TRBV4-1 with TRBJ1-2; D is uncertain. CDR3 length: 15 amino acids. Trimming left V 0 bases short and J 6 bases short, with 14 bases between. Germline V lookup: CDR1 MGHRA, CDR2 YSYEKL. The CDR3: CASSQDLGIIHGYTF. CDR3 nucleotides: TGCGCCAGCAGCCAAGATCTGGGTATCATCCATGGCTACACCTTC.

This clonotype was seen only a few times. The chain employs TRBV20-1 and TRBJ1-5; 11 bases agree with TRBD1. J gave up 2 bases and V 6 bases, and 6 bases lay outside the gene matches. Germline loops: CDR1 DFQATT, CDR2 SNEGSKA (reference sequence). The CDR3 loop spans 15 amino acids. The CDR3 here is CSARGTGGGNQPQHF. The CDR3 DNA is TGCAGTGCCCGAGGGACAGGGGGTGGCAATCAGCCCCAGCATTTT.

The chain uses TRBV7-2 and TRBJ2-4; no firm D call. V was shortened by 3 bases and J by 13 bases, with 19 bases between the two germline ends. This CDR3 has 14 amino acids. Germline values: CDR1 SGHTA, CDR2 FQGNSA. CDR3: CASSFPYQDDEQYF. The DNA of the CDR3 is TGTGCCAGCAGCTTCCCTTATCAGGACGATGAGCAGTACTTC.

A few counts support this clonotype. The V call is TRBV24-1, the J call TRBJ2-1; 8 bases line up with TRBD2. The V segment lost 3 bases and the J segment 7 bases; nucleotides outside the gene matches: 10. Germline V gives CDR1 KGHDR, CDR2 SFDVKD. CDR3 length: 16 residues. DNA of the CDR3: TGTGCCACCAGTGATAGACCGGGACTAGGTATGAATGAGCAGTTCTTC. It encodes CATSDRPGLGMNEQFF.

The rearrangement links TRBV7-2 to TRBJ2-7; TRBD1 might be the D (6 bases). Deletions cut 0 bases from V and 2 bases from J, with 11 bases between. This CDR3 has 15 amino acids. Germline CDR1 SGHTA, CDR2 FQGNSA. Here the CDR3 reads CASSLASDRTYEQYF. CDR3 DNA sequence: TGTGCCAGCAGCTTAGCTTCCGACAGGACCTACGAGCAGTACTTC.

V usage is TRBV9 and J usage is TRBJ2-3, with 8 bases lining up with TRBD2. The V gene's germline CDR1 is SGDLS and CDR2 YYNGEE. Losses at the gene ends were 3 bases for V and 6 bases for J; bases not matched to a gene: 3. This CDR3 is built from 13 residues. Here the CDR3 reads CASSAGGGDTQYF. CDR3 DNA sequence: TGTGCCAGCAGCGCCGGGGGGGGCGATACGCAGTATTTT. Full variable domain (missing parts from reference TRBV9 and TRBJ2-3): DSGVTQTPKHLITATGQRVTLRCSPRSGDLSVYWYQQSLDQGLQFLIQYYNGEERAKGNILERFSAQQFPDLHSELNLSSLELGDSALYFCASSAGGGDTQYFGPGTRLTVL.

This clonotype appeared a few times. V and J are TRBV7-2 and TRBJ2-7, with D possibly called TRBD1 or TRBD2 (5 bases each). Germline CDR1 and CDR2: SGHTA and FQGNSA. V lost 1 base to trimming and J lost 2 bases, with 12 bases between them. The CDR3 is 15 amino acids. CDR3 coding DNA: TGTGCCAGCAGCTTAGAATGGGGGAGTGCCTACGAGCAGTACTTC. Translation: CASSLEWGSAYEQYF.

The V and J genes are TRBV10-1 and TRBJ1-1; a weak D match, TRBD1 (6 bases). Germline V CDR1 and CDR2: WNHNN, SYGVQD (reference sequence). The CDR3 is 14 amino acids. Trimming cost V 3 bases and J 3 bases, with 11 bases left between them. The CDR3 DNA reads as TGCGCCAGCAGTGACGGGGGCGTCGACACTGAAGCTTTCTTT. Its translation is CASSDGGVDTEAFF.

This clonotype was picked up a small number of times. The chain recombines TRBV7-9 with TRBJ1-1; the match to TRBD1 covers 11 bases. Trimming at V came to 5 bases and at J to 4 bases, leaving 6 bases not matched to a gene. The germline V gene encodes CDR1 SEHNR and CDR2 FQNEAQ (reference sequence). The CDR3 loop spans 15 amino acids. In DNA, the CDR3 is TGTGCCAGCAGCCTTGGGACAGGGGGAAGCACTGAAGCTTTCTTT. Translation: CASSLGTGGSTEAFF.

This clonotype was seen just once. One end of the junction does not line up with germline, which may come from a read error. This chain links TRBV29-1 with TRBJ2-1, with D unresolved. The germline V gene encodes CDR1 SQVTM and CDR2 ANQGSEA. CDR3 length: 16 residues. The DNA of the CDR3 is TGCAGCGTTGAAGTCCTGGAACCAAGCTCCCACAATGAGCAGTTCTTC. It translates to CSVEVLEPSSHNEQFF.

In its sample, this clonotype was seen once. This sequence joins TRBV12-3 or TRBV12-4 and TRBJ2-2; D may be TRBD1 or TRBD2 (5 bases each). The V gene lost 4 bases and the J gene lost 7 bases, with 16 bases spanning the gap. The CDR3 covers 15 residues. CDR3 nucleotides: TGTGCCAGCAGTTGGGGGATAGCGTGGGACGGGGAGCTGTTTTTT. Its translation: CASSWGIAWDGELFF.

The chain recombines TRBV6-2 or TRBV6-3 with TRBJ2-1; 9 positions match TRBD2. Per the germline V gene, CDR1 is MNHEY and CDR2 is SVGEGT. Trimming took 5 bases from V and 5 from J; bases not matched to a gene: 16. This CDR3 spans 18 amino acids. The CDR3 bases are TGTGCCAGCAGTAAACTCGGAGGACTAGCGCTTAACGACAATGAGCAGTTCTTC. It translates to CASSKLGGLALNDNEQFF.

This clonotype was picked up a small number of times. This chain connects TRBV27 to TRBJ2-1, with D possibly being TRBD1 (6 bases). This CDR3 region has 13 residues. Germline values: CDR1 MNHEY, CDR2 SMNVEV (reference sequence). Trimming pared 7 bases from V and 9 bases from J, leaving 16 bases between. The CDR3, as DNA: TGTGCCAGCACCACCATCATAGGGGGTGAGCAGTTCTTC. Translated, it gives CASTTIIGGEQFF.